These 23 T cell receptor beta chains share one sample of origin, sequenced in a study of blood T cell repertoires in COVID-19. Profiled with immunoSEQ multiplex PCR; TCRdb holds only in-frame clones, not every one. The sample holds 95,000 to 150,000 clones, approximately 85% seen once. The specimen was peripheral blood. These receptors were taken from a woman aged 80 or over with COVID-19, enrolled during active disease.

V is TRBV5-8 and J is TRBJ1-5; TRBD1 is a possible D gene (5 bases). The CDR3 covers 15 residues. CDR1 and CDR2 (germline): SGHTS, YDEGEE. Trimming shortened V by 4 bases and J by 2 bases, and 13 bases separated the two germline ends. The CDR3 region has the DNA TGTGCCAGCAGCCCCGGGGGTGTTGGCAATCAGCCCCAGCATTTT. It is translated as CASSPGGVGNQPQHF.

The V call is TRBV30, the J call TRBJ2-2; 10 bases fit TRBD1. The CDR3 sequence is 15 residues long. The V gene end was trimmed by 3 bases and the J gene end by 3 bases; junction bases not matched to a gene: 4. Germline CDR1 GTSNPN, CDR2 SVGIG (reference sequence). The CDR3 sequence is CAWRDRGLDTGELFF. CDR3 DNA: TGTGCCTGGAGGGACAGGGGGTTAGACACCGGGGAGCTGTTTTTT.

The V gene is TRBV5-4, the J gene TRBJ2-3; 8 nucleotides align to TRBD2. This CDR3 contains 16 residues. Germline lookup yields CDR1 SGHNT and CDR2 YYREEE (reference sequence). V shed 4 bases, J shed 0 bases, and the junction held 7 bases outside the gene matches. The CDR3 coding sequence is TGTGCCAGCAGCCCCGCTGCGGGGGGAAGCACAGATACGCAGTATTTT. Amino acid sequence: CASSPAAGGSTDTQYF.

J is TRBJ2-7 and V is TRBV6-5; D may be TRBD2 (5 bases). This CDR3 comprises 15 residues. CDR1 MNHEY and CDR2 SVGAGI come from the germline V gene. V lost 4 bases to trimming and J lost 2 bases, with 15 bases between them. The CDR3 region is CASSLRERPPYEQYF. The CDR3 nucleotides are TGTGCCAGCAGTTTGAGGGAGAGACCCCCCTACGAGCAGTACTTC.

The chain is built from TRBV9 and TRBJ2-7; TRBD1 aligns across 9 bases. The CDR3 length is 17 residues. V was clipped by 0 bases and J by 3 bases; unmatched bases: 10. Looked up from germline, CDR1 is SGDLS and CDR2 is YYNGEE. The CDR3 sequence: CASSVGWDRVTNYEQYF. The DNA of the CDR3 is TGTGCCAGCAGCGTAGGATGGGACAGGGTTACTAACTACGAGCAGTACTTC.

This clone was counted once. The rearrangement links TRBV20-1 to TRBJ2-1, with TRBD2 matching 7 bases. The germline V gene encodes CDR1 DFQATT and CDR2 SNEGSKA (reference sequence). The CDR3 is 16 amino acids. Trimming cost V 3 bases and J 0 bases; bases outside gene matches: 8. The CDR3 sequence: CSASSSSGNSYNEQFF. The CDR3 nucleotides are TGCAGTGCTAGTAGTTCCAGCGGGAACTCCTACAATGAGCAGTTCTTC.

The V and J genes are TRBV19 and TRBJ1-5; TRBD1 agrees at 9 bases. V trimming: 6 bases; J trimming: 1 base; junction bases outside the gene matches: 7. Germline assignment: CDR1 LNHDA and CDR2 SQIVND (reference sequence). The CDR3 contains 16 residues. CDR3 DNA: TGTGCCAGTAGCTACCGGACAGGGGCGAGCAATCAGCCCCAGCATTTT. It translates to CASSYRTGASNQPQHF.

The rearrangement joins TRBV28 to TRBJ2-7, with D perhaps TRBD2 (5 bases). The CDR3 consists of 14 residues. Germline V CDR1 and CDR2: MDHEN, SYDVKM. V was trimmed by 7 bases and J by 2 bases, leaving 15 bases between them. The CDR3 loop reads CASTVGLTTYEQYF. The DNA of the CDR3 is TGTGCCAGCACCGTCGGACTCACCACCTACGAGCAGTACTTC.

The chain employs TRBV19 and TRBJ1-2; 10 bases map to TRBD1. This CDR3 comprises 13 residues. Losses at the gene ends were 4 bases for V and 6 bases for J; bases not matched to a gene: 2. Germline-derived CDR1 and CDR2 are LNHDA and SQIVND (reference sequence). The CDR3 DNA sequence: TGTGCCAGTAGTACCGGGACAGGGGATGGCTACACCTTC. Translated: CASSTGTGDGYTF.

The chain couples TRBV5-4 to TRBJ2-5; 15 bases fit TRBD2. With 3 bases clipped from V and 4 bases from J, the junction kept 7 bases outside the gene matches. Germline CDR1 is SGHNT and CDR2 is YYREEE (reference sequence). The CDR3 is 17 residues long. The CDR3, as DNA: TGTGCCAGCAGCTCGGGAACGGGACTAGCGGGAGGAGAGACCCAGTACTTC. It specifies CASSSGTGLAGGETQYF.

CDR3 sequence: CASSSPAGVPFNEQYF. The CDR3 nucleotides are TGTGCCAGCAGTTCGCCAGCGGGAGTTCCATTTAACGAGCAGTACTTC. This chain joins TRBV6-2 or TRBV6-3 and TRBJ2-7, with 8 bases matching TRBD2. The CDR3 is 16 amino acids. In germline, CDR1 is MNHEY, CDR2 SVGEGT. V shed 4 bases and J 5 bases; nucleotides not matched to a gene: 13.

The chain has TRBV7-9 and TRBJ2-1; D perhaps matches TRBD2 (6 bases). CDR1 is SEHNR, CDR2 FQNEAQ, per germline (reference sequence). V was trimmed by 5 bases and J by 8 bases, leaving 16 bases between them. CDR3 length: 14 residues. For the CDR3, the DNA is TGTGCCAGCAGCCCCGGGACTGTTGACCATGAGCAGTTCTTC. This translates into CASSPGTVDHEQFF.

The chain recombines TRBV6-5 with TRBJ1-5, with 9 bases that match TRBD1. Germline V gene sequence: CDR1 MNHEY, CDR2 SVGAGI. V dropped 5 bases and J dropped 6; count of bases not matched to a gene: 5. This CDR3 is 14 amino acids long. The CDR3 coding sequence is TGTGCCAGCAGTCCGGGACAGGGTTTTCAGCCCCAGCATTTT. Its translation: CASSPGQGFQPQHF.

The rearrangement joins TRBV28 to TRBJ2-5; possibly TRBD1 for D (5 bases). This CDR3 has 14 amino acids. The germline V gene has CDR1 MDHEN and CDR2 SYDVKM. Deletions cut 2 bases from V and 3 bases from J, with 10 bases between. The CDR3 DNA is TGTGCCAGCAGTTTAATCCCCAGGGAAGAGACCCAGTACTTC. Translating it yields CASSLIPREETQYF.

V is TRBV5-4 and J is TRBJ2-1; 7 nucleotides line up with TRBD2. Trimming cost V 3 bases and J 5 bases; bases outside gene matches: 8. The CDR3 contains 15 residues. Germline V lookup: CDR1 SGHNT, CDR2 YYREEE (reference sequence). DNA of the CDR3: TGTGCCAGCAGCTCGGGGGGAGACGCAAACAATGAGCAGTTCTTC. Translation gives CASSSGGDANNEQFF.

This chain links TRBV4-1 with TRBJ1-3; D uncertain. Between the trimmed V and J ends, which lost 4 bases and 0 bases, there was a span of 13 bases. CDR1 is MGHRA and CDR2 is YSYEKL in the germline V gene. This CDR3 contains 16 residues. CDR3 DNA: TGCGCCAGCAGCCGAGGCACGGCCTTCTCTGGAAACACCATATATTTT. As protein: CASSRGTAFSGNTIYF.

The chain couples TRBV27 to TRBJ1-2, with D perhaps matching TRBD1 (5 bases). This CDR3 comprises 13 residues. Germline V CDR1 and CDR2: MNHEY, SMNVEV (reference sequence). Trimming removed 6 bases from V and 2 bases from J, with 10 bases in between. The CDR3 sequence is CASRGTGNYGYTF. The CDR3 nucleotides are TGTGCCAGCAGGGGTACAGGAAACTATGGCTACACCTTC.

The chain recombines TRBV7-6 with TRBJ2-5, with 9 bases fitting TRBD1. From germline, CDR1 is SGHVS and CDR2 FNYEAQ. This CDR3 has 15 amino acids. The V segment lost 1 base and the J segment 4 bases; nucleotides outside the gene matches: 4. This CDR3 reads CASSLGTGDGETQYF. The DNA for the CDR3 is TGTGCCAGCAGCTTAGGGACAGGGGACGGAGAGACCCAGTACTTC.

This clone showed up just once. For the CDR3, the DNA is TGTGCCAGCAGCTTTGGGACTAGCGGGAGTAGCGGGGAGCTGTTTTTT. This encodes CASSFGTSGSSGELFF. The V and J genes are TRBV7-8 and TRBJ2-2, with TRBD2 matching 14 bases. The germline gives CDR1 SGHVS, CDR2 FQNEAQ. This CDR3 contains 16 residues. The trim removed 3 bases at V and 7 bases at J, leaving 4 bases unmatched. The variable domain in full, with the rest retrieved from reference TRBV7-8 and TRBJ2-2, is GAGVSQSPRYKVAKRGQDVALRCDPISGHVSLFWYQQALGQGPEFLTYFQNEAQLDKSGLPSDRFFAERPEGSVSTLKIQRTQQEDSAVYLCASSFGTSGSSGELFFGEGSRLTVL.

CDR3 DNA sequence: TGTGCCAGCAGCTTAGCTGGACAGGGGACTGAAAAACTGTTTTTT. Its protein is CASSLAGQGTEKLFF. The V and J genes are TRBV7-9 and TRBJ1-4, with 9 nucleotides matching TRBD1. The trim removed 0 bases at V and 7 bases at J, leaving 3 bases unmatched. The CDR3 length is 15 residues. The germline gives CDR1 SEHNR, CDR2 FQNEAQ (reference sequence).

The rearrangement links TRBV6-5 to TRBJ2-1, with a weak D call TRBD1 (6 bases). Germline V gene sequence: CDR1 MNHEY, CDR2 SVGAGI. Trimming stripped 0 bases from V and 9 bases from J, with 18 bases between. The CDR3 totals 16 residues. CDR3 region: CASSYSGGAVLGEQFF. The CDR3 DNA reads TGTGCCAGCAGTTACTCTGGGGGCGCGGTACTGGGTGAGCAGTTCTTC.

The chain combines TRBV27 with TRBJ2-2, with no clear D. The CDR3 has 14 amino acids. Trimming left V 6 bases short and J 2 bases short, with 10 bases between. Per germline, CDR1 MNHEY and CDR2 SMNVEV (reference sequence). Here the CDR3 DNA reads TGTGCCAGCAGACCTAACCGAAACACCGGGGAGCTGTTTTTT. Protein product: CASRPNRNTGELFF.

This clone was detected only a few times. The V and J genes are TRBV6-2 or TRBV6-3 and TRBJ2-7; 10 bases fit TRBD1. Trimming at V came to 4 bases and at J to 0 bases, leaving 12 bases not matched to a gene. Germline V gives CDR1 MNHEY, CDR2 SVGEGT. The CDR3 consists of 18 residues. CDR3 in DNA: TGTGCCAGCAGTTCCGGGACAGGGGCCCGCCTTAGCTCCTACGAGCAGTACTTC. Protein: CASSSGTGARLSSYEQYF.